This TCR beta chain was captured in a study of blood T cell repertoires in COVID-19. About the study: Material from acute and convalescent COVID-19 was sourced from the United States, Italy and Spain. T cells, B-cell-depleted T cells, or PBMCs provided the cDNA or gDNA that served as material.

Profiling relied on immunoSEQ multiplex PCR, and the TCRdb table lists in-frame clones only, not all of them. This table holds roughly 250,000 clones, over 75% found once. The CDR3 extends over 13 amino acids. Germline CDR1 and CDR2: MNHEY and SVGEGT. V lost 2 bases, J lost 6 bases, and 11 bases lay in between. Source material: peripheral blood. This chain connects TRBV6-2 or TRBV6-3 to TRBJ2-7, with D perhaps matching TRBD2 (5 bases). The clonotype originates from a human donor in a cohort sampled during active COVID-19. The CDR3 DNA reads TGTGCCAGCAGTTACCTTGGACGGGGCGAGCAGTACTTC. Amino acids: CASSYLGRGEQYF.